One TCR beta chain is described in this entry. Its antigen specificity is not known. Per-base qualities were not stored, and no clone one base away is much larger. What this sample's time point label stands for: baseline before first vaccination. Vaccinee samples were obtained from the UK trials COV001 and COV002, which included a single-blind randomized controlled phase 2/3 trial of AZD1222 (ChAdOx1 nCoV-19) in healthy adults. Trial participant PBMC samples were collected at day 0 and day 28 after the second dose for TCRbeta chain sequencing. Trimming takes 3 bases from V and 8 bases from J, and the germline ends sit 10 bases apart. Measured from the cysteine to the phenylalanine, the CDR3 is 12 residues long. Of all the DNA, just the CDR3 is kept, 36 bases in frame from base 1. The CDR3 regions of human TCRbeta chains were analyzed by immunosequencing. The authors' pipeline ran thus. Repertoire TCRs were matched against a reference library of SARS-CoV-2-specific TCRs generated with the MIRA antigen-specificity platform. Breadth was defined as the fraction of unique TCRs that were SARS-CoV-2-associated, and depth was defined as the fraction of total T cells that were SARS-CoV-2-associated. Using the MIRA data, every spike-specific TCR was mapped to the spike region that the TCR reacted to and assigned to either a CD4 or a CD8 class. Log10-transformed breadth and depth values were compared by one-way ANOVA with Sidak's multiple comparisons tests. What TCRdb holds here is the immuneACCESS table cut down to in-frame rearrangements. Part of the clones is not present; checked against another copy, under half of the missing clones reflect an unresolved V gene, and the others are unexplained. Clone size and V and J calls were adopted from that table, with D and trimming inferred from the DNA. The sample yields over 150,000 clones; roughly 87% were counted once. The biggest ten clones account for around 3% of the sample.

This specimen comes from a study of T cell responses to AZD1222 COVID-19 vaccine (dated by TCRdb to about 2021). About the investigation overall: AZD1222 recipients whose second dose came at about 4 weeks and those whose second dose came at about 12 weeks were combined into one group, since spike-specific TCR depth and breadth did not differ between the two schedules. TCR sequencing covered over 230 trial participants: 200 to 210 given two doses of AZD1222 and 26 given two doses of MenACWY control vaccine. Trial participants were enrolled by age into 18-55, 56-69 and 70-plus year subgroups, with 148, 28 and 57 TCR-sequenced participants respectively.

Study-level results and caveats: The vaccine-associated CD4 TCRs covered the entire spike protein, and the dominant responses fell in regions 160-218 and 743-854. Most participants were white British and females outnumbered males, and the authors suggested that clonal diversity may have been underestimated. Reportedly, close to half of the unique spike-specific TCRs recognized epitopes lying outside the regions that are mutated in the B.1.351 and B.1.1.7 variants. After two AZD1222 doses, spike-specific TCR breadth and depth were significantly higher than at day 0 and than in MenACWY recipients. Conclusions about previously exposed vaccinees were limited because only six AZD1222 recipients were SARS-CoV-2 seropositive at baseline. Because no samples from the day 14 peak response were available, repertoires could be characterized only after the peak T cell response. In the small 56-69-year group, the increase in depth fell short of significance, most likely because of low power.

The sample here was peripheral blood, taken on day 0 of AZD1222 vaccination. This chain joins TRBV12-3 or TRBV12-4 to TRBJ1-2; no confident D gene assignment can be made. This TCR was recovered from an adult in good health. CDR3 region: CASSFGPRGYTF. The nucleotides read TGTGCCAGCAGTTTCGGTCCGAGGGGCTACACCTTC.